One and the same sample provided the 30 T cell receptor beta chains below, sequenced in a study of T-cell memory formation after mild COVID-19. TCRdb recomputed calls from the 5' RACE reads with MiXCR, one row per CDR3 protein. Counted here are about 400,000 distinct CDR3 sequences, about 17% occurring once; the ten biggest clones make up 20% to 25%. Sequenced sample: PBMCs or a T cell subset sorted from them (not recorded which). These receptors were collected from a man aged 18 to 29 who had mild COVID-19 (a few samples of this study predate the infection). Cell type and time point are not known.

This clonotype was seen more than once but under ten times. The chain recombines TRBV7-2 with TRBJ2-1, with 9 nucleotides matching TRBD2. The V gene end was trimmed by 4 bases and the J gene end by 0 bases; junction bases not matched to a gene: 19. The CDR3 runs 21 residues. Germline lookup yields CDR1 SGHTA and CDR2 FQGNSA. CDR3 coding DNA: TGTGCCAGCAGCTCCCCGACTTTTGCTAGCGGGGTCACGAGCTCCTACAATGAGCAGTTCTTC. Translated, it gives CASSSPTFASGVTSSYNEQFF. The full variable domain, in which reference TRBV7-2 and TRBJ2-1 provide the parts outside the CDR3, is GAGVSQSPSNKVTEKGKDVELRCDPISGHTALYWYRQSLGQGLEFLIYFQGNSAPDKSGLPSDRFSAERTGGSVSTLTIQRTQQEDSAVYLCASSSPTFASGVTSSYNEQFFGPGTRLTVL.

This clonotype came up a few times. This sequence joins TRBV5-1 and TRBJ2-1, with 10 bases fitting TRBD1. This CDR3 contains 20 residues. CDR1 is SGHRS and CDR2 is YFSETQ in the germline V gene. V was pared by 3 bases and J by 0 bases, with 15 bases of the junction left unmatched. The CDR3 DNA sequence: TGCGCCAGCAGCTACCCCGTGGGGACAGGGGTAAGGAGCTCCTACAATGAGCAGTTCTTC. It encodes CASSYPVGTGVRSSYNEQFF.

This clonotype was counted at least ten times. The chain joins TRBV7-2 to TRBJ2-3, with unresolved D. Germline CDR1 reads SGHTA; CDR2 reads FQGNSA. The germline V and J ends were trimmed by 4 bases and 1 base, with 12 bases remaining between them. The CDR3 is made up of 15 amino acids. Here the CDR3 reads CASSYQEGRTDTQYF. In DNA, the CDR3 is TGTGCCAGCAGCTATCAGGAAGGGCGCACAGATACGCAGTATTTT.

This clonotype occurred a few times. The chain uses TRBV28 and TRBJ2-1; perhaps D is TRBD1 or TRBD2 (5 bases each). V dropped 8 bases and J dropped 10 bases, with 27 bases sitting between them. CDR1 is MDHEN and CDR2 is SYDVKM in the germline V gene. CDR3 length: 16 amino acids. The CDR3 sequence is CASSQPPGRSLWEQFF. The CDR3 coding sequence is TGTGCCAGCTCTCAACCCCCGGGACGTAGCTTATGGGAGCAGTTCTTC. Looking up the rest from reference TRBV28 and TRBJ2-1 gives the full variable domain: DVKVTQSSRYLVKRTGEKVFLECVQDMDHENMFWYRQDPGLGLRLIYFSYDVKMKEKGDIPEGYSVSREKKERFSLILESASTNQTSMYLCASSQPPGRSLWEQFFGPGTRLTVL.

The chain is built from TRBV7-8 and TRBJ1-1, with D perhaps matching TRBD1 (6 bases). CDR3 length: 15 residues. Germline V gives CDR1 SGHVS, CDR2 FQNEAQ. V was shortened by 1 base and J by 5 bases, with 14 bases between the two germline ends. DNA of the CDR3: TGTGCCAGCAGCTTAGAAGGGGGTCGGGGTACTGAAGCTTTCTTT. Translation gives CASSLEGGRGTEAFF.

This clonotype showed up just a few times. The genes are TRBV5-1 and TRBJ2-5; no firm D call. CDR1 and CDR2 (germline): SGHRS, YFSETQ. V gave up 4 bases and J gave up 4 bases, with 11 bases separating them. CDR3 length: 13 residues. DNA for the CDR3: TGCGCCAGCAGCCCGCTGGGGTCAGAGACCCAGTACTTC. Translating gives CASSPLGSETQYF.

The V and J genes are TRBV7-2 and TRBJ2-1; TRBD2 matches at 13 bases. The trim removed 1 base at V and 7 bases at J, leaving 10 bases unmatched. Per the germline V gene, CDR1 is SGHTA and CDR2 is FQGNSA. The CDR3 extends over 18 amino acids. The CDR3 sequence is CASSLVGFGLAGVNEQFF. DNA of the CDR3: TGTGCCAGCAGCTTAGTAGGGTTTGGACTAGCGGGGGTGAATGAGCAGTTCTTC.

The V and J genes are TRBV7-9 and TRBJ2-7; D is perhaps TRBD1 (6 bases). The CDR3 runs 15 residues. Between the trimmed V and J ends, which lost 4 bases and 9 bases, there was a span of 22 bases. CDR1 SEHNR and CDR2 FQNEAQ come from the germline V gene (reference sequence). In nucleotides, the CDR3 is TGTGCCAGCAGCTCGGTACAGGGACCGCGACTCGGGCAGTACTTC. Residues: CASSSVQGPRLGQYF.

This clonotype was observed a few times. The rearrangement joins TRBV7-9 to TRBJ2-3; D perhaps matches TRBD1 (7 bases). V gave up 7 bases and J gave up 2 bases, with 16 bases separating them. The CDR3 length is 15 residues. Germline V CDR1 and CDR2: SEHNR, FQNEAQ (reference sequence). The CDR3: CASTQRQGLTDTQYF. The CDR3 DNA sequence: TGTGCCAGCACCCAAAGACAGGGACTCACAGATACGCAGTATTTT.

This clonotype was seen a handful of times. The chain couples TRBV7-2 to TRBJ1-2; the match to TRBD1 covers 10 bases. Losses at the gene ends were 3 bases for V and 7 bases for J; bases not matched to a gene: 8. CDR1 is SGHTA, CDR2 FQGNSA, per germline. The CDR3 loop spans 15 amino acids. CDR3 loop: CASSLTGGRVGGYTF. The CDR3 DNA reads TGTGCCAGCAGCTTGACAGGGGGCCGGGTTGGTGGCTACACCTTC.

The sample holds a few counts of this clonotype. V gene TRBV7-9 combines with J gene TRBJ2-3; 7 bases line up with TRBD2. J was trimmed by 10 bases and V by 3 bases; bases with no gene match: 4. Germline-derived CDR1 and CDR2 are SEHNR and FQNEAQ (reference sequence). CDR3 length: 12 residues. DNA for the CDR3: TGTGCCAGCAGCTTCGGGGGGATCCCGCAGTATTTT. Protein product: CASSFGGIPQYF.

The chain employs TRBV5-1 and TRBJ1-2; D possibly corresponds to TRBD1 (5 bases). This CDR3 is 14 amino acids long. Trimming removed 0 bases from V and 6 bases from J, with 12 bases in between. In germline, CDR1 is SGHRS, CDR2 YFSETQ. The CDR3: CASSLGRGGNGYTF. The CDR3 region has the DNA TGCGCCAGCAGCTTGGGAAGGGGCGGAAATGGCTACACCTTC.

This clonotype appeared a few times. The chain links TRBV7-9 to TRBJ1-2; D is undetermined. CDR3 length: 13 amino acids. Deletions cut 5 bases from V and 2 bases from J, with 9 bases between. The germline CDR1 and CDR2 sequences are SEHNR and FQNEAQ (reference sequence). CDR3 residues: CASSPDANYGYTF. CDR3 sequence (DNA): TGTGCCAGCAGCCCAGATGCGAACTATGGCTACACCTTC.

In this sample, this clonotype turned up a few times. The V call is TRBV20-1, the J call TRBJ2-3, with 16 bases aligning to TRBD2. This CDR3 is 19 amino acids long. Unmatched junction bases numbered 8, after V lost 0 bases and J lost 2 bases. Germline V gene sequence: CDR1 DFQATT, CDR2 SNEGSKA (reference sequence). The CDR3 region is CSARDQGLAGGIYTDTQYF. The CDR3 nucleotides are TGCAGTGCTAGAGATCAGGGACTAGCGGGGGGGATATACACAGATACGCAGTATTTT.

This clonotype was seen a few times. The CDR3 DNA is TGTGCCAGCAGTGGCTACAGAGAGCAGTACGTC. Translation: CASSGYREQYV. V gene TRBV6-2 or TRBV6-3 combines with J gene TRBJ2-7; D is ambiguous. This CDR3 is 11 amino acids long. Germline CDR1 MNHEY, CDR2 SVGEGT. V gave up 5 bases and J gave up 7 bases, with 9 bases separating them.

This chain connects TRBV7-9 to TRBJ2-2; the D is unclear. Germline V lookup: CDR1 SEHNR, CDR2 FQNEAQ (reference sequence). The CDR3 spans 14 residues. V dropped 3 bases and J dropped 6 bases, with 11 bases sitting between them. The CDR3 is CASSFGFWPGELFF. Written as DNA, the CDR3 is TGTGCCAGCAGCTTTGGGTTTTGGCCCGGGGAGCTGTTTTTT. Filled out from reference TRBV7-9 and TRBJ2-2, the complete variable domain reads DTGVSQNPRHKITKRGQNVTFRCDPISEHNRLYWYRQTLGQGPEFLTYFQNEAQLEKSRLLSDRFSAERPKGSFSTLEIQRTEQGDSAMYLCASSFGFWPGELFFGEGSRLTVL.

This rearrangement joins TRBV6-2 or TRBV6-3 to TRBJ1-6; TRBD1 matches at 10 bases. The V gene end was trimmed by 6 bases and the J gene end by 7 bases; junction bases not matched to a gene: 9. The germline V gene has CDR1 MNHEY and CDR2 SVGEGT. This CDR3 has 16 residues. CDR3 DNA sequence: TGTGCCAGCAGCTTCGCCGGGACAGGGGAAAATTCACCCCTCCACTTT. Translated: CASSFAGTGENSPLHF.

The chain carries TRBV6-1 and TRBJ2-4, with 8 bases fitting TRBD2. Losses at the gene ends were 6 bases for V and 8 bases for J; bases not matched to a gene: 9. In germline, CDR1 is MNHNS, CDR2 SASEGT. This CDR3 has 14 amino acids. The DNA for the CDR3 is TGTGCCAGCAGGGGGTCCGGGGGGGCGGACATTCAGTACTTC. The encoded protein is CASRGSGGADIQYF.

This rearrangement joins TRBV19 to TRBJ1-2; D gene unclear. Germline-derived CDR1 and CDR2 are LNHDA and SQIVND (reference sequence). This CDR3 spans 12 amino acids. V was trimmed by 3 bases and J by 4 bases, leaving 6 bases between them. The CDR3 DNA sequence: TGTGCCAGTAGTATGAGCAGCTATGGCTACACCTTC. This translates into CASSMSSYGYTF.

CDR3 sequence reads: CASSPTRDRDEKLFF. CDR3 DNA: TGTGCCAGCTCGCCAACCCGGGACAGGGATGAAAAACTGTTTTTT. The chain recombines TRBV18 with TRBJ1-4; 9 positions agree with TRBD1. CDR1 and CDR2 from the germline V gene are KGHSH and LQKENI. There are 15 residues in the CDR3. Trimming took 6 bases from V and 6 from J; bases not matched to a gene: 8.

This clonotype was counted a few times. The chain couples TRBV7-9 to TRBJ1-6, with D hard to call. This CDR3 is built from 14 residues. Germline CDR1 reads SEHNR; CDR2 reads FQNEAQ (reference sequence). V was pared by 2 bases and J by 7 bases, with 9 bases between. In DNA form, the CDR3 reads TGTGCCAGCAGCTTAAGGCAGGAGAATTCACCCCTCCACTTT. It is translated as CASSLRQENSPLHF.

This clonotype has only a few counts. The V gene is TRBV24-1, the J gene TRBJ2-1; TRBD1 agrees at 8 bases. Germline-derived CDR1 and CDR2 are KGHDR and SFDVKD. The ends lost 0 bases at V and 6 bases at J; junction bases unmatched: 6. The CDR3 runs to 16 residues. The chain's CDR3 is CATSDLQGAPTNEQFF. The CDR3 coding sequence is TGTGCCACCAGTGATTTGCAGGGGGCGCCTACCAATGAGCAGTTCTTC.

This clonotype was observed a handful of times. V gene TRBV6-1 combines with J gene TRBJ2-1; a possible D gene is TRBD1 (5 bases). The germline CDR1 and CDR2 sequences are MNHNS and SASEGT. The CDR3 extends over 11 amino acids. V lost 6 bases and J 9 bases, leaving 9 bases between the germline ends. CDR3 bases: TGTGCCAGCAGGGACATGCGTGAGCAGTTCTTC. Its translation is CASRDMREQFF.

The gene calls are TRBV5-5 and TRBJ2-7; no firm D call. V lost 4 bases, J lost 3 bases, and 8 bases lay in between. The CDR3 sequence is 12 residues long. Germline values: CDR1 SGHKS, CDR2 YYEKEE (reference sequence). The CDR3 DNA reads TGTGCCAGCAGCCAGGAAAACTACGAGCAGTACTTC. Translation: CASSQENYEQYF. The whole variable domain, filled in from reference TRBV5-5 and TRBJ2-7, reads DAGVTQSPTHLIKTRGQQVTLRCSPISGHKSVSWYQQVLGQGPQFIFQYYEKEERGRGNFPDRFSARQFPNYSSELNVNALLLGDSALYLCASSQENYEQYFGPGTRLTVT.

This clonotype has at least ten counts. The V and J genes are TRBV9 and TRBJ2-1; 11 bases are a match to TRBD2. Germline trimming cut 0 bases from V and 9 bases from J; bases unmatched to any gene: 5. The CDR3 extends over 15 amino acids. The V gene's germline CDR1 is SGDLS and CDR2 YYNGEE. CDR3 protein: CASSVGPTSGGEQFF. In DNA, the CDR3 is TGTGCCAGCAGCGTAGGCCCTACTAGCGGGGGTGAGCAGTTCTTC.

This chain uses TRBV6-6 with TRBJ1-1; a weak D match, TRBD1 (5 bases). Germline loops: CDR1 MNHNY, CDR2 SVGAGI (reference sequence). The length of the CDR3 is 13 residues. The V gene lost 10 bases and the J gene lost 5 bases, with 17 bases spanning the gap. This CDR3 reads CATSSDRRTEAFF. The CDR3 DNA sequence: TGTGCCACCTCCTCTGACAGACGGACTGAAGCTTTCTTT.

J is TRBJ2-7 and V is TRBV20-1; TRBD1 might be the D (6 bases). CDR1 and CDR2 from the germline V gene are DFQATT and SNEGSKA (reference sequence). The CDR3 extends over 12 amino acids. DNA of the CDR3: TGCAGCGGGGAAGTCAAGGGGGACGAGCAGTACTTC. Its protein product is CSGEVKGDEQYF.

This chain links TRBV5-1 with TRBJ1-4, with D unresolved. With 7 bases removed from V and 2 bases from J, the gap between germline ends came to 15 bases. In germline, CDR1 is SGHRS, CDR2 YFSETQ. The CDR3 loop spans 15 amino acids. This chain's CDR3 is CASADPGSTNEKLFF. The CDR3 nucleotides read TGCGCCAGCGCTGATCCGGGGAGTACTAATGAAAAACTGTTTTTT.

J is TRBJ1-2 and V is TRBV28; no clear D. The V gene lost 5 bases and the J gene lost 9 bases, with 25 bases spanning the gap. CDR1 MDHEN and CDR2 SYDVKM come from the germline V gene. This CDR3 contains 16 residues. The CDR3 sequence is CASSLLGGGLPRSYTF. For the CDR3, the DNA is TGTGCCAGCAGTCTCCTAGGAGGAGGCCTGCCCCGAAGCTACACCTTC.

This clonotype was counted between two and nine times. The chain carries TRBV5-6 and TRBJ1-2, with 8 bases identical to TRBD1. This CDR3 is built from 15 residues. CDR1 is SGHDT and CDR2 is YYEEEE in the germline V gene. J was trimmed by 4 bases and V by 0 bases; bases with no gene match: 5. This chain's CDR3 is CASSLEDRVGYGYTF. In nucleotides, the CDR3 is TGTGCCAGCAGCTTGGAGGACAGGGTGGGCTATGGCTACACCTTC.